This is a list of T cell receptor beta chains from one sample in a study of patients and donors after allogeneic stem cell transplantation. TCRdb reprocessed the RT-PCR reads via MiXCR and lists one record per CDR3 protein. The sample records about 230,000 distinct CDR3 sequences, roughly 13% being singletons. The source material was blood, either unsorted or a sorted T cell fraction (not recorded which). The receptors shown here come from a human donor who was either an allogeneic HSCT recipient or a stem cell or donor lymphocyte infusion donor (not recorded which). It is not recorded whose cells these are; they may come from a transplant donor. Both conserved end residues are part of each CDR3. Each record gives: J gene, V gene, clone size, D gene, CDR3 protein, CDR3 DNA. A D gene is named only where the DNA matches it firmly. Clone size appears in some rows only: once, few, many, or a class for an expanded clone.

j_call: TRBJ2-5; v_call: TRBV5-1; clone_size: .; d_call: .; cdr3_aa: CASSLGQEETQYF; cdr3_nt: TGCGCCAGCAGCTTGGGTCAGGAAGAGACCCAGTACTTC
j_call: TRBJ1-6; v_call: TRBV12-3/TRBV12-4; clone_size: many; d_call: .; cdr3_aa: CASSRDGNSPLHF; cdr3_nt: TGTGCCAGCAGCCGGGACGGAAATTCACCCCTCCACTTT
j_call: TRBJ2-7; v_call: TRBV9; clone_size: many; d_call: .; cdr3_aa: CASSPGTLGSYEQYF; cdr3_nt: TGTGCCAGCAGCCCCGGGACCCTGGGTAGCTACGAGCAGTACTTC
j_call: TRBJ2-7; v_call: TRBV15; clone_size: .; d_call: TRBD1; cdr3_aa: CATRGTGWNEQYF; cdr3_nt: TGTGCCACCCGTGGGACAGGGTGGAACGAGCAGTACTTC
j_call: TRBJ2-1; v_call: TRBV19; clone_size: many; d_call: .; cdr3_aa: CASSIMGTAGAKFF; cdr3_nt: TGTGCCAGTAGTATAATGGGAACCGCAGGGGCTAAGTTCTTC
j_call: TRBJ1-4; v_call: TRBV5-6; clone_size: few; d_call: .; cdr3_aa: CASSLLKDRGNEKLFF; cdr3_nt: TGTGCCAGCAGCTTGTTGAAGGACAGAGGTAATGAAAAACTGTTTTTT
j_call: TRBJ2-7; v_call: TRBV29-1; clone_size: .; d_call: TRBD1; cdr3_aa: CSVAGEAGGINEQYF; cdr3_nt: TGCAGCGTGGCCGGCGAGGCAGGGGGTATCAACGAGCAGTACTTC
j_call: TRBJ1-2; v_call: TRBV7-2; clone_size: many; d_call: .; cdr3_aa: CASSLVEVGLTTF; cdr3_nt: TGTGCCAGCAGCTTAGTGGAAGTAGGGCTAACCACCTTC
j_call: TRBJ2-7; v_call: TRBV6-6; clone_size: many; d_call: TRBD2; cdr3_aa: CASRAGAGEQYF; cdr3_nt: TGTGCCAGCCGAGCGGGAGCGGGGGAGCAGTACTTC
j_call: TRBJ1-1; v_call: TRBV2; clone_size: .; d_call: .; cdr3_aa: CASSPTGRRNTEAFF; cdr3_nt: TGTGCCAGCAGCCCAACCGGACGGAGGAACACTGAAGCTTTCTTT
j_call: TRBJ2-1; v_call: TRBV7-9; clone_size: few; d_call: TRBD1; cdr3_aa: CASSLATGSYNEQFF; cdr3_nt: TGTGCCAGCAGCTTAGCGACAGGGTCCTACAATGAGCAGTTCTTC
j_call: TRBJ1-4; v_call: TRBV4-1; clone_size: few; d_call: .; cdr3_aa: CASSQVRDRNSELFF; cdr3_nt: TGCGCCAGCAGCCAAGTGAGAGACAGGAACTCGGAACTGTTTTTT
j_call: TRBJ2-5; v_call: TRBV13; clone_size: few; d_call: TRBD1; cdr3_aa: CASSLQWTGNQETQYF; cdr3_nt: TGTGCCAGCAGCTTACAATGGACAGGGAACCAAGAGACCCAGTACTTC
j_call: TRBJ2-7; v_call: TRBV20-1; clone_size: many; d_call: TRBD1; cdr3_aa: CSARDTGTVSYEQYF; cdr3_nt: TGCAGTGCTAGAGATACTGGGACAGTCTCCTACGAGCAGTACTTC
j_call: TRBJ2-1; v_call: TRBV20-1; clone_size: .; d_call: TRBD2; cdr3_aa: CSATGASGRYHNEQFF; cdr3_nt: TGCAGTGCTACCGGGGCTAGCGGGAGATACCACAATGAGCAGTTCTTC
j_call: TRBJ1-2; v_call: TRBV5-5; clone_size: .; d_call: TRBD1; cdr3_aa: CASSADRGIHGYTF; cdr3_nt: TGTGCCAGCAGCGCTGACAGGGGAATCCATGGCTACACCTTC
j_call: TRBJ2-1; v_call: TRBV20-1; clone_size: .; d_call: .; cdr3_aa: CSATVRVNGNEQFF; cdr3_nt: TGCAGTGCTACTGTCCGGGTAAATGGAAATGAGCAGTTCTTC
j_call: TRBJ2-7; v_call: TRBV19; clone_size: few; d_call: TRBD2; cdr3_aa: CASSPPWTSSGEQYF; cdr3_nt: TGTGCCAGTAGCCCCCCGTGGACTAGCTCCGGGGAGCAGTACTTC
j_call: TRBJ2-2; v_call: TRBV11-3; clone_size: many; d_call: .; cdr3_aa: CASSFDLPDGELFF; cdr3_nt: TGTGCCAGCAGCTTTGATCTTCCCGACGGGGAGCTGTTTTTT
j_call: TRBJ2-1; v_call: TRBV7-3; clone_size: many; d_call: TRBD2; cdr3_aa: CASSLGTSGANEQFF; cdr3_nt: TGTGCCAGCAGTCTAGGGACTAGCGGTGCAAATGAGCAGTTCTTC
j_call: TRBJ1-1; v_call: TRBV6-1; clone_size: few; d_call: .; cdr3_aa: CASTGTGNTEAFF; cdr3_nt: TGTGCCAGCACAGGGACCGGGAACACTGAAGCTTTCTTT
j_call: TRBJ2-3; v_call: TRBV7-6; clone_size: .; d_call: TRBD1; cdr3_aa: CASSPGQSYTDTQYF; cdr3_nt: TGTGCCAGCAGCCCGGGACAGTCATACACAGATACGCAGTATTTT
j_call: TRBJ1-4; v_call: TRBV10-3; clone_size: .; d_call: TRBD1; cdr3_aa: CAISATGGEKLFF; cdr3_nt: TGTGCCATCAGTGCTACAGGGGGTGAAAAACTGTTTTTT
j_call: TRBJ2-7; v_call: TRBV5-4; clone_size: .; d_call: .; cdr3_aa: CASSSQGQGEQYF; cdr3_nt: TGTGCCAGCAGCTCACAAGGTCAAGGCGAGCAGTACTTC
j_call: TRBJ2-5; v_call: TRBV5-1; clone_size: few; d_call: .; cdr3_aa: CASSLSVTGAQYF; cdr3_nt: TGCGCCAGCAGCTTGTCTGTCACGGGGGCCCAGTACTTC
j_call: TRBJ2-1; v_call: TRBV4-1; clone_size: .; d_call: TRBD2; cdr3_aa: CASSQEFVAGGVYNEQFF; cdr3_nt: TGCGCCAGCAGCCAAGAGTTCGTCGCGGGAGGCGTCTACAATGAGCAGTTCTTC
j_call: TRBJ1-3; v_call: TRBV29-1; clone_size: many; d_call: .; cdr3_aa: CSVGLGQSGNTIYF; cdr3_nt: TGCAGCGTTGGTCTAGGACAGTCTGGAAACACCATATATTTT
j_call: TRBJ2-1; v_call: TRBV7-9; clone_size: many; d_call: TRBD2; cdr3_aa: CASSSRTSLFNEQFF; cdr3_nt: TGTGCCAGCAGCTCTCGGACTAGTTTGTTCAATGAGCAGTTCTTC
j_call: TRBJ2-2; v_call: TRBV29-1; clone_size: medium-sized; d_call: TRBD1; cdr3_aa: CGSRTGGTGELFF; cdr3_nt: TGCGGCTCCAGGACAGGAGGTACCGGGGAGCTGTTTTTT
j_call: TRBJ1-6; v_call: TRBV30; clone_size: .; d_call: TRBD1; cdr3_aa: CAWRTGRDSPLHF; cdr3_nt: TGTGCCTGGCGGACAGGGCGAGATTCACCCCTCCACTTT
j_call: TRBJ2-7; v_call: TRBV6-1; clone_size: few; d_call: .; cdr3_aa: CASSNDRQGYEQYF; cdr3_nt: TGTGCCAGCAGTAATGACAGGCAGGGATACGAGCAGTACTTC
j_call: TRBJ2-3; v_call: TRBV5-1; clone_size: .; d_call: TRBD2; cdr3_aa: CASSGGLAGSPKSTDTQYF; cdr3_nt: TGCGCCAGCAGCGGGGGACTAGCGGGGTCCCCTAAAAGCACAGATACGCAGTATTTT
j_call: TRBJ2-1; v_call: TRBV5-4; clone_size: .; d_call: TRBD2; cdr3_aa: CASSSGTSGTSSYNEQFF; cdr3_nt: TGTGCCAGCAGCTCGGGGACTAGCGGGACAAGCTCCTACAATGAGCAGTTCTTC
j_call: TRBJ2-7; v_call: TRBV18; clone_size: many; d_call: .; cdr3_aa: CANSRQEASYEQYF; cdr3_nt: TGTGCCAATTCCCGGCAGGAGGCATCCTACGAGCAGTACTTC
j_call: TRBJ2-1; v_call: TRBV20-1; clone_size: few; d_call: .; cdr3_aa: CSARDSSPRLTRANEQFF; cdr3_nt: TGCAGTGCTAGAGATTCCTCGCCCCGCCTAACCCGGGCCAATGAGCAGTTCTTC
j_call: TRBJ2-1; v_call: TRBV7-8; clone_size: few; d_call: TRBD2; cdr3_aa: CASSLRAGTSSLF; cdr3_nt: TGTGCCAGCAGCTTACGAGCTGGGACTAGTTCCCTTTTC
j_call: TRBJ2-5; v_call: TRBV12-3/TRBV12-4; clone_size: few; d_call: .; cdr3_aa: CASSLGQVIETQYF; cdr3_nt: TGTGCCAGCAGTTTGGGCCAGGTAATAGAGACCCAGTACTTC
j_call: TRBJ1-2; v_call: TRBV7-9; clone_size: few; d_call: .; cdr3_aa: CASSAFGSSGYGYTF; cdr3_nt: TGTGCCAGCAGCGCCTTTGGCAGTTCGGGCTATGGCTACACCTTC
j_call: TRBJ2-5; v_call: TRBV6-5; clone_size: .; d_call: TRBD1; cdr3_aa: CASSSGQAQETQYF; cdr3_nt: TGTGCCAGCAGTTCCGGACAGGCCCAAGAGACCCAGTACTTC
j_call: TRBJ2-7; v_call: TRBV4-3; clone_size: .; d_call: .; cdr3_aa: CASSQDLERSSYEQYF; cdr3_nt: TGCGCCAGCAGCCAAGATCTCGAAAGGAGCTCCTACGAGCAGTACTTC
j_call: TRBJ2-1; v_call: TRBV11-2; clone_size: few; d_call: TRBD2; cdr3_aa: CASSLHQLAGGGYNEQFF; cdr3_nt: TGTGCCAGCAGCTTACACCAACTAGCGGGAGGGGGTTACAATGAGCAGTTCTTC
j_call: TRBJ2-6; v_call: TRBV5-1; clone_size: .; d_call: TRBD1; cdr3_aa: CASGPGGTGANVLPF; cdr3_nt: TGCGCCAGCGGTCCAGGGGGCACTGGGGCCAACGTCCTGCCTTTC
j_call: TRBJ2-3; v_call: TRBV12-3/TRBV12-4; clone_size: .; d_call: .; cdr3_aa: CASRPISTSDTQYF; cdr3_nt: TGTGCCAGCAGACCTATCTCGACGTCAGATACGCAGTATTTT
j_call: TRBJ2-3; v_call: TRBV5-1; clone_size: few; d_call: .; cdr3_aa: CASSLEGHLTDTQYF; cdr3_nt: TGCGCCAGCAGCTTGGAGGGACACCTCACAGATACGCAGTATTTT
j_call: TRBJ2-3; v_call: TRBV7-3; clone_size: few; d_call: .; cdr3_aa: CASSSLDSDTQYF; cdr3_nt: TGTGCCAGCAGTTCTCTTGACTCGGATACGCAGTATTTT
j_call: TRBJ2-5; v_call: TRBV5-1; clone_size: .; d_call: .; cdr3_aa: CASSQGYAETQYF; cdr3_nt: TGCGCCAGCAGCCAGGGGTATGCGGAGACCCAGTACTTC
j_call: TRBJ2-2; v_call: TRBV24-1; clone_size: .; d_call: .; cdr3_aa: CATRGVTGELFF; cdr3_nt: TGTGCCACCAGAGGGGTTACCGGGGAGCTGTTTTTT
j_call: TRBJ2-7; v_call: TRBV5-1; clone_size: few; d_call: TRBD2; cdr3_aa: CASSLFSGSEGRF; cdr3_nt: TGCGCCAGCAGCTTGTTTAGCGGGAGCGAAGGTCGCTTC
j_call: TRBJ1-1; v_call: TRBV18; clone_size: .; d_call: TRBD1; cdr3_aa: CASSLTQGAENTEAFF; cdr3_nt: TGTGCCAGCTCACTGACACAGGGGGCGGAGAACACTGAAGCTTTCTTT
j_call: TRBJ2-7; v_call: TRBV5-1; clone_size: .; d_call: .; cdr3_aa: CASSPRVRPYEQYF; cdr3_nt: TGCGCCAGCAGCCCCAGGGTTCGCCCCTACGAGCAGTACTTC
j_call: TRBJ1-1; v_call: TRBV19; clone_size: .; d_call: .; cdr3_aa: CASSIGGTRGTTEAFF; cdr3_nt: TGTGCCAGTAGTATAGGGGGGACTCGAGGGACCACTGAAGCTTTCTTT
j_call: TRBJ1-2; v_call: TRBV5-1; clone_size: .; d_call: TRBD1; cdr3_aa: CASSEQGVAGYTF; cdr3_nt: TGCGCCAGCAGCGAACAGGGGGTGGCTGGCTACACCTTC
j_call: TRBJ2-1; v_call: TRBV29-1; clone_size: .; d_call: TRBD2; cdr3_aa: CSVEWTSGTNEQFF; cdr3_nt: TGCAGCGTTGAATGGACTAGCGGGACCAATGAGCAGTTCTTC
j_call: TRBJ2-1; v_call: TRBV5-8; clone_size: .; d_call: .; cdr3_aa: CASSLAISRNEQFF; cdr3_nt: TGTGCCAGCAGCTTGGCTATCTCCAGGAATGAGCAGTTCTTC
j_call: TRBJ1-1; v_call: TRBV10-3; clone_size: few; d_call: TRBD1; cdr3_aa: CAIRGQSSEAFF; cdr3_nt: TGTGCCATCAGGGGACAGTCTTCTGAAGCTTTCTTT
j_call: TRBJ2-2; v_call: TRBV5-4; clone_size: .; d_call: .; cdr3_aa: CASSFAWGTGELFF; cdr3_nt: TGTGCCAGCAGCTTTGCGTGGGGAACCGGGGAGCTGTTTTTT
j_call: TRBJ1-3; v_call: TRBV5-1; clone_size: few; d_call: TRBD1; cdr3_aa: CASSPGQVGNTIYF; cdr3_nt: TGCGCCAGCAGCCCGGGACAGGTTGGAAACACCATATATTTT
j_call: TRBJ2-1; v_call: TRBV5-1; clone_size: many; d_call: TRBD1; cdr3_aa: CASSPGTGASLNEQFF; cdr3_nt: TGCGCCAGCAGCCCCGGGACAGGGGCCTCGTTGAATGAGCAGTTCTTC